The 10 T cell receptor beta chains below all came from one sample that was sequenced in a study of B cell selection in AIRE deficiency. TCRdb keeps only in-frame clones here, not all; method: immunoSEQ multiplex PCR. Among about 5,200 clones, more than 75% were seen once, and the ten largest hold less than 3.5%. The regulatory T cell sort gate was CD4+CD25hiCD127low/negative. The sample consisted of Tregs sorted from PBMCs. Receptors originate from a human donor with AIRE deficiency.

The chain couples TRBV4-1 to TRBJ2-3; D gene ambiguous. CDR3 length equals 15 residues. Trimming stripped 4 bases from V and 4 bases from J, with 15 bases between. CDR1 and CDR2 from the germline V gene are MGHRA and YSYEKL. CDR3 region: CASSRRTSGADTQYF. For the CDR3, the DNA is TGCGCCAGCAGCCGTAGGACCTCGGGCGCAGATACGCAGTATTTT.

V usage is TRBV7-8 and J usage is TRBJ2-3; D uncertain. V lost 1 base, J lost 0 bases, and 5 bases lay in between. This CDR3 contains 14 residues. Germline CDR1 reads SGHVS; CDR2 reads FQNEAQ. DNA of the CDR3: TGTGCCAGCAGCTTAGGGCCCAGCACAGATACGCAGTATTTT. Residues: CASSLGPSTDTQYF.

CDR3 DNA: TGTGCCAGCTCACCACCGAAGACGGGACCTGAAGCTTTCTTT. It specifies CASSPPKTGPEAFF. J is TRBJ1-1 and V is TRBV18; D may be TRBD1 (5 bases). Trimming left V 0 bases short and J 6 bases short, with 11 bases between. This CDR3 region has 14 residues. CDR1 is KGHSH and CDR2 is LQKENI in the germline V gene.

The chain's CDR3 is CASSQDIRQVKNIQYF. The CDR3 DNA reads as TGCGCCAGCAGCCAAGATATTAGACAGGTCAAAAACATTCAGTACTTC. The chain carries TRBV4-3 and TRBJ2-4, with D possibly TRBD1 on 6 matching bases. The CDR3 covers 16 residues. The germline V gene encodes CDR1 LGHNA and CDR2 YSLEER. The germline V and J ends were trimmed by 0 bases and 3 bases, with 12 bases remaining between them.

The chain carries TRBV5-1 and TRBJ2-5; D call uncertain. Looked up from germline, CDR1 is SGHRS and CDR2 is YFSETQ. V dropped 3 bases and J dropped 7 bases, with 10 bases sitting between them. The CDR3 has 12 amino acids. The CDR3 DNA reads TGCGCCAGCAGCTCGGAGATGAGGACCCAGTACTTC. It is translated as CASSSEMRTQYF.

This rearrangement joins TRBV18 to TRBJ1-2, with D unclear. Germline values: CDR1 KGHSH, CDR2 LQKENI. This CDR3 is built from 15 residues. Trimming removed 3 bases from V and 2 bases from J, with 13 bases in between. The CDR3 DNA reads TGTGCCAGCTCACCTCCCTCGACACTGAACTATGGCTACACCTTC. Protein sequence: CASSPPSTLNYGYTF.

This chain joins TRBV7-3 and TRBJ2-7, with TRBD1 identical over 12 bases. Germline CDR1 is SGHTA and CDR2 is FQGTGA. This CDR3 has 16 residues. J gave up 4 bases and V 3 bases, and 7 bases lay outside the gene matches. CDR3 sequence: CASSFQGTGGYYEQYF. The CDR3 DNA is TGTGCCAGCAGCTTTCAAGGGACAGGGGGCTATTACGAGCAGTACTTC.

Here the CDR3 reads CASSSSASGNYEQYF. In DNA, the CDR3 is TGCGCCAGCAGCTCCAGCGCCAGCGGGAACTACGAGCAGTACTTC. This chain connects TRBV5-1 to TRBJ2-7; TRBD2 aligns across 7 bases. The CDR3 is made up of 15 amino acids. The germline CDR1 and CDR2 sequences are SGHRS and YFSETQ. After removal of 3 bases from V and 3 bases from J, the junction contained 9 bases not matched to a gene.

The chain has TRBV5-4 and TRBJ2-3; 9 bases align to TRBD2. Trimming at V came to 4 bases and at J to 9 bases, leaving 9 bases not matched to a gene. CDR1 is SGHNT, CDR2 YYREEE, per germline (reference sequence). The CDR3 sequence is 14 residues long. In nucleotides, the CDR3 is TGTGCCAGCAGCACTACCTTAGCGGGAGCAACGCAGTATTTT. Translating gives CASSTTLAGATQYF.

This chain connects TRBV5-6 to TRBJ1-6, with TRBD1 as a possible D gene (5 bases). Germline loops: CDR1 SGHDT, CDR2 YYEEEE. This CDR3 has 14 amino acids. Trimming removed 0 bases at V and 10 bases at J, with 11 bases between. The CDR3 region has the DNA TGTGCCAGCAGCTTGGTCAGGGCGGGCTCACCCCTCCACTTT. Translation: CASSLVRAGSPLHF.